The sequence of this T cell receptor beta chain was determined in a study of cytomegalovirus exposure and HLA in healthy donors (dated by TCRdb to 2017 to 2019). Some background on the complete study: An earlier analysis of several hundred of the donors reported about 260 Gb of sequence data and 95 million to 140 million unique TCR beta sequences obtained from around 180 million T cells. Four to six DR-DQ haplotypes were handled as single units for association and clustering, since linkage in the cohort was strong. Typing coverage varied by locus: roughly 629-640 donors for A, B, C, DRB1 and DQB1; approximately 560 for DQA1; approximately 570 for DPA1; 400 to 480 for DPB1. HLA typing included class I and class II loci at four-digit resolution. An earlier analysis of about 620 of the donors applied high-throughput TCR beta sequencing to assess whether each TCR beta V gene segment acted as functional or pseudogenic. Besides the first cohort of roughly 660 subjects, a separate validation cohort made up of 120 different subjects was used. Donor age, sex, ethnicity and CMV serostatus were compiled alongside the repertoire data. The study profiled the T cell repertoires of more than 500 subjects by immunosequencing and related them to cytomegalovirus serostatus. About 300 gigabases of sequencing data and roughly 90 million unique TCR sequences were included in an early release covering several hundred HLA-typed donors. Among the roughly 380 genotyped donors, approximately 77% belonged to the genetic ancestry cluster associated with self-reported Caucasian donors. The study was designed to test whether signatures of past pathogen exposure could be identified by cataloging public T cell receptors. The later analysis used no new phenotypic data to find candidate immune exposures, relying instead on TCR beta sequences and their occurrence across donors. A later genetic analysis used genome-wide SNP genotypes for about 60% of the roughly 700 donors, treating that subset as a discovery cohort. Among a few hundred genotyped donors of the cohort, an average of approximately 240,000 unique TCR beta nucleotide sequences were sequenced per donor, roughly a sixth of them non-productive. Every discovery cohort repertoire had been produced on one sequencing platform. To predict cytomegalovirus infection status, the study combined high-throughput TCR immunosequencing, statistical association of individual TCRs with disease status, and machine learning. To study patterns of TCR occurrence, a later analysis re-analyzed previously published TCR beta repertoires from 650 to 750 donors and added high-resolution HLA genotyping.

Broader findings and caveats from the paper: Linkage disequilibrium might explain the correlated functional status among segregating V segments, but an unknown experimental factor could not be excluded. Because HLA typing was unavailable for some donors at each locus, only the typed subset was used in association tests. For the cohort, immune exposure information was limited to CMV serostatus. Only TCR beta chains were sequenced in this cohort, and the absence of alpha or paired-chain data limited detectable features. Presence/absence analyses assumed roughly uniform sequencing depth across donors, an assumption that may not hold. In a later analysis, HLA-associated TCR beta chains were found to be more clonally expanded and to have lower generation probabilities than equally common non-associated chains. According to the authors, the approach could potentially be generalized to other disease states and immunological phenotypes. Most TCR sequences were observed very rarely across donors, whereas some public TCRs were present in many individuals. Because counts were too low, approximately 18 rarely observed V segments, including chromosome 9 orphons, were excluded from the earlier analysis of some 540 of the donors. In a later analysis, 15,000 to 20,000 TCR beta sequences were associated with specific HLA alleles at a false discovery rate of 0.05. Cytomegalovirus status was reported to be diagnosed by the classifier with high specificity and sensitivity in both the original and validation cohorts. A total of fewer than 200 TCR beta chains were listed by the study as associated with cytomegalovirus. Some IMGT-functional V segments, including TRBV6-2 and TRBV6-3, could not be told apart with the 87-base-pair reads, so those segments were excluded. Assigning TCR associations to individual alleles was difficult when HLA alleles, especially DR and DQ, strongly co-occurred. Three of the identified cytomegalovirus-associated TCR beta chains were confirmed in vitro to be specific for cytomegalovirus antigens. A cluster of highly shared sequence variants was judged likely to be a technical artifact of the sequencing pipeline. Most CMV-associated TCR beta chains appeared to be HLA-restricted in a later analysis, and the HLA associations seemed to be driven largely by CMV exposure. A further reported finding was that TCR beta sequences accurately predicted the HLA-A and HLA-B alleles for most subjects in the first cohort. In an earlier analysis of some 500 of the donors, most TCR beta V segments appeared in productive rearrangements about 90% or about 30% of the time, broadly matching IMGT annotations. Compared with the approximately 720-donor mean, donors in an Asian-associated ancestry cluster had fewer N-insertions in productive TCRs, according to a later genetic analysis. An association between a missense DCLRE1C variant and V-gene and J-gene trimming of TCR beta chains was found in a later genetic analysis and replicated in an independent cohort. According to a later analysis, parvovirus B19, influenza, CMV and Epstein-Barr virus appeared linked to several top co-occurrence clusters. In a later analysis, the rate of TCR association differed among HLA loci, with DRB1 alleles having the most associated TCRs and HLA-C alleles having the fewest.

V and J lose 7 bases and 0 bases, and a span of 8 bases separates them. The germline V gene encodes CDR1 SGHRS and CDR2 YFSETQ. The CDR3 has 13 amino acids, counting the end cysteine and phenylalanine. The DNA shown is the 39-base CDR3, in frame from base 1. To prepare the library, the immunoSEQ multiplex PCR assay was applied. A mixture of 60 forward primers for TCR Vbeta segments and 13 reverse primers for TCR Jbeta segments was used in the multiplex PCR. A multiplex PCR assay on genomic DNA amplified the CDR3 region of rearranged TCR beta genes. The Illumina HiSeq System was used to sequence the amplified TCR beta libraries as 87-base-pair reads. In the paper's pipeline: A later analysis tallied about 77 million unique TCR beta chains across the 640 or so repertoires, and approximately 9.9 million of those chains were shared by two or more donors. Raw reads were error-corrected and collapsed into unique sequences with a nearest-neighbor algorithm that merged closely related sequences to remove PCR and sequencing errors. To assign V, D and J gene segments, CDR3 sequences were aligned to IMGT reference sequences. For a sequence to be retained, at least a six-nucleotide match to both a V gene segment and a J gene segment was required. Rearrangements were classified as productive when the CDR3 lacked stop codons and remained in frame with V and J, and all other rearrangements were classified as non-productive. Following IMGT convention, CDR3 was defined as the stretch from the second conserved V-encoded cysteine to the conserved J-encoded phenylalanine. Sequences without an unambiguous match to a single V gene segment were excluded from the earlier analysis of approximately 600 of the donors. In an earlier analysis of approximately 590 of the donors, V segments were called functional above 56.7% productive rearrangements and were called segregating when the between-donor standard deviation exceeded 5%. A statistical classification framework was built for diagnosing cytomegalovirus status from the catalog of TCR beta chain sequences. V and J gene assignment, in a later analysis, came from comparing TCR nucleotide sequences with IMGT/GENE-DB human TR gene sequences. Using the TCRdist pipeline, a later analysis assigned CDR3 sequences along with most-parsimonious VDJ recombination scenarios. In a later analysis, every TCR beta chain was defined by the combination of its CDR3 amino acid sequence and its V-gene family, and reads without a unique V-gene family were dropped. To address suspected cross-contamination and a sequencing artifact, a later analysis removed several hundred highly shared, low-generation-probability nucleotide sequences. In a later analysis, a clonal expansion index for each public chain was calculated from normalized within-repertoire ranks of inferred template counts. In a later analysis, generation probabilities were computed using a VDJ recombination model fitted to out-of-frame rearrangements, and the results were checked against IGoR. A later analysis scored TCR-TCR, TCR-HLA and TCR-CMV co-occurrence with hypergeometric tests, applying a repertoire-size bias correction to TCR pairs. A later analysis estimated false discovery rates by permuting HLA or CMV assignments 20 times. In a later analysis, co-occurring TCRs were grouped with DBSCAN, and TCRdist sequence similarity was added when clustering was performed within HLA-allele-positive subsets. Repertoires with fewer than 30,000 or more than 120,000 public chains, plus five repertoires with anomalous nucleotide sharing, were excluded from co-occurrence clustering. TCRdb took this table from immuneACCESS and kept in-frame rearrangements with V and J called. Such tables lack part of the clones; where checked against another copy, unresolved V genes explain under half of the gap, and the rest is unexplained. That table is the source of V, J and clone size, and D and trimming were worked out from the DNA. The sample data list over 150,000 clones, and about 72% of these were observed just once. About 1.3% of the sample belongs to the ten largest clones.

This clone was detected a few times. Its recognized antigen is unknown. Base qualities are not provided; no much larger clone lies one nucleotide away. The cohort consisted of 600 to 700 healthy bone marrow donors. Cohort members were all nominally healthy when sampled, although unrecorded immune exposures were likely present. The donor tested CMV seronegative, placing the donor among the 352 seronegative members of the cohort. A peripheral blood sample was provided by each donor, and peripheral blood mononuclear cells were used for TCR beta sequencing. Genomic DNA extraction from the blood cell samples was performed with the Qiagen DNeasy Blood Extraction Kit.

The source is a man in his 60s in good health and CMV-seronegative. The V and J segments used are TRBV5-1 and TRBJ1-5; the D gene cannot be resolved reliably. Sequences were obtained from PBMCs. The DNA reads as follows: TGCGCCAGCGACACCGATAGCAATCAGCCCCAGCATTTT. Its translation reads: CASDTDSNQPQHF. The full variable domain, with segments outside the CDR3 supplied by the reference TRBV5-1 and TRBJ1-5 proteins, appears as KAGVTQTPRYLIKTRGQQVTLSCSPISGHRSVSWYQQTPGQGLQFLFEYFSETQRNKGNFPGRFSGRQFSNSRSEMNVSTLELGDSALYLCASDTDSNQPQHFGDGTRLSIL.